These 14 T cell receptor beta chains came from one sample sequenced in a study of shared clonotypes between healthy human individuals. Libraries were prepared by immunoSEQ multiplex PCR; TCRdb keeps only in-frame clonotypes and omits some of them. The sample holds around 690,000 clones; about nine tenths are singletons and the top ten take 34%. The sequenced material came from memory CD8+ T cells from PBMCs. Subset in this sample: CD45RO+ cells pooled with CCR7-negative TemRA cells. Source of these receptors: a man aged 18 to 29 in good health. Some clones in this sample may be carry-over from other donors' samples.

This sequence joins TRBV4-1 and TRBJ1-5; D is perhaps TRBD1 (5 bases). V was pared by 1 base and J by 3 bases, with 16 bases between. Germline lookup yields CDR1 MGHRA and CDR2 YSYEKL. CDR3 size: 17 residues. The CDR3 DNA sequence: TGCGCCAGCAGCCAAGTTAGTTTGGGGGTACCCAATCAGCCCCAGCATTTT. Translating gives CASSQVSLGVPNQPQHF.

The chain uses TRBV5-8 and TRBJ2-4; D may be TRBD2 (5 bases). This CDR3 is 12 amino acids long. Germline V gene data show CDR1 as SGHTS and CDR2 as YDEGEE. Deletions cut 7 bases from V and 3 bases from J, with 8 bases between. The CDR3 sequence: CASGGGKNIQYF. DNA for the CDR3: TGTGCCAGCGGAGGAGGCAAAAACATTCAGTACTTC.

The chain recombines TRBV19 with TRBJ2-6, with D possibly matching TRBD1 (6 bases). This CDR3 is built from 17 residues. The germline V gene has CDR1 LNHDA and CDR2 SQIVND (reference sequence). The germline V and J ends were trimmed by 6 bases and 1 base, with 16 bases remaining between them. The CDR3: CASRPGHLRSGANVLTF. Written as DNA, the CDR3 is TGTGCCAGTAGACCGGGACACCTAAGATCTGGGGCCAACGTCCTGACTTTC.

The chain links TRBV28 to TRBJ1-5; 8 bases are a match to TRBD1. V dropped 7 bases and J dropped 4; count of bases not matched to a gene: 15. Germline V lookup: CDR1 MDHEN, CDR2 SYDVKM. The CDR3 totals 17 residues. The CDR3 reads CASTHGTGGIRNQPQHF. CDR3 nucleotides: TGTGCCAGCACCCACGGAACAGGGGGGATAAGGAATCAGCCCCAGCATTTT.

The CDR3 nucleotides read TGTGCCAGCAGTGAATGGGGGGAGAGCACAGATACGCAGTATTTT. Protein product: CASSEWGESTDTQYF. V gene TRBV6-4 combines with J gene TRBJ2-3, with a possible D match to TRBD2 (6 bases). Germline CDR1 and CDR2: MRHNA and SNTAGT. The CDR3 length is 15 residues. Between the trimmed V and J ends, which lost 3 bases and 0 bases, there was a span of 10 bases.

The sample holds one count of this clone. The rearrangement joins TRBV28 to TRBJ2-5; D is uncertain. CDR3 length equals 14 residues. The V gene lost 1 base and the J gene lost 5 bases, with 11 bases spanning the gap. CDR1 and CDR2 from the germline V gene are MDHEN and SYDVKM. The CDR3 region is CASSLSGGMETQYF. In DNA form, the CDR3 reads TGTGCCAGCAGTTTATCAGGCGGTATGGAGACCCAGTACTTC. The complete variable domain, with remaining parts taken from reference TRBV28 and TRBJ2-5, reads DVKVTQSSRYLVKRTGEKVFLECVQDMDHENMFWYRQDPGLGLRLIYFSYDVKMKEKGDIPEGYSVSREKKERFSLILESASTNQTSMYLCASSLSGGMETQYFGPGTRLLVL.

The V and J genes are TRBV11-1 and TRBJ2-1, with no clear D. The germline V and J ends were trimmed by 5 bases and 8 bases, with 13 bases remaining between them. The CDR3 consists of 13 residues. Per the germline V gene, CDR1 is SGHAT and CDR2 is FQDESV (reference sequence). The CDR3 loop reads CASSATYGDEQFF. For the CDR3, the DNA is TGTGCCAGCAGCGCGACTTATGGCGATGAGCAGTTCTTC.

This clone appeared once. The chain has TRBV9 and TRBJ2-1; D gene unclear. The CDR3 consists of 13 residues. V was shortened by 4 bases and J by 5 bases, with 10 bases between the two germline ends. Germline V lookup: CDR1 SGDLS, CDR2 YYNGEE. In DNA, the CDR3 is TGTGCCAGCAGCCCCCGGATAAACAATGAGCAGTTCTTC. It encodes CASSPRINNEQFF.

The chain links TRBV19 to TRBJ1-1; a possible D gene is TRBD1 (6 bases). Between the trimmed V and J ends, which lost 7 bases and 4 bases, there was a span of 16 bases. CDR1 LNHDA and CDR2 SQIVND come from the germline V gene (reference sequence). The CDR3 consists of 14 residues. CDR3 sequence reads: CASTPGGWSTEAFF. The CDR3 region has the DNA TGTGCCAGTACCCCCGGGGGCTGGAGCACTGAAGCTTTCTTT.

This clone has just one count. The chain employs TRBV27 and TRBJ2-5; D is ambiguous. CDR1 is MNHEY and CDR2 is SMNVEV in the germline V gene (reference sequence). The CDR3 spans 15 residues. V lost 4 bases to trimming and J lost 0 bases, with 12 bases between them. CDR3 bases: TGTGCCAGCAGTTCCCTCGTTGGGTACCAAGAGACCCAGTACTTC. It yields the protein CASSSLVGYQETQYF.

This sequence joins TRBV28 and TRBJ2-5; possibly TRBD1 or TRBD2 for D (5 bases each). CDR1 and CDR2 (germline): MDHEN, SYDVKM. Trimming took 6 bases from V and 4 from J, leaving 21 bases between them. The CDR3 sequence is 16 residues long. The CDR3 nucleotides are TGTGCCAGCAGACTCGCCTTGAAGGGACGGGGAGAGACCCAGTACTTC. It codes for CASRLALKGRGETQYF.

This clone is a singleton in its sample. The CDR3 spells CASSASREQYTEAFF. CDR3 nucleotide sequence: TGTGCCAGCAGTGCATCTCGGGAGCAGTACACTGAAGCTTTCTTT. The chain joins TRBV2 to TRBJ1-1; unclear D gene. This CDR3 is built from 15 residues. Germline CDR1 SNHLY, CDR2 FYNNEI. V was trimmed by 4 bases and J by 3 bases, leaving 15 bases between them.

The chain employs TRBV11-2 and TRBJ2-7; a possible D gene is TRBD2 (5 bases). Trimming stripped 3 bases from V and 2 bases from J, with 14 bases between. The CDR3 loop spans 15 amino acids. CDR1 SGHAT and CDR2 FQNNGV come from the germline V gene. The DNA of the CDR3 is TGTGCCAGCAGCTTCGGTTTCGGGGTAGCCTACGAGCAGTACTTC. Protein product: CASSFGFGVAYEQYF.

The gene calls are TRBV6-5 and TRBJ2-7; 7 bases are shared with TRBD1. CDR1 and CDR2 from the germline V gene are MNHEY and SVGAGI. The CDR3 extends over 15 amino acids. V lost 6 bases to trimming and J lost 3 bases; unmatched junction nucleotides: 11. The CDR3 bases are TGTGCCAGCAGATACAGGGACAGTCAGAACTACGAGCAGTACTTC. Translated, it gives CASRYRDSQNYEQYF.